This T cell receptor beta chain was documented in a study of beta chain features in type 1 diabetes (dated by TCRdb to the late 2010s). A note on the overall study: Patients and healthy donors did not differ in mean age, gender distribution, total cell number or subset yield. A total of 107,917,701 sorted cells were examined across all samples, and RNA yield correlated strongly with the number of cells per subset. In the study, TCRB repertoires of sorted circulating CD4+ T cell subsets from recently diagnosed type 1 diabetes patients were compared with those of matched healthy donors. Naive and central memory subsets were obtained from all 28 donors, but regulatory and stem cell-like memory subsets were isolated from only 8 patients and roughly 8 healthy donors. Findings and caveats that apply to the study as a whole: Because cDNA rather than genomic DNA was sequenced, highly expressing activated cells could have been over-represented, although no difference in activation and CD3 levels was found between groups. Naive, central memory and regulatory TCRB repertoires appeared to be more alike among patients than among healthy donors. At VDJ recombination sites, type 1 diabetes patients had fewer insertions and more deleted nucleotides, which implies abnormalities in thymic rearrangement. Shorter templates might be favored by PCR, yet because patient and control samples were amplified and corrected together, any such skew would affect both groups equally. Because small numbers of individuals were included in the HLA sub-analyses, any influence of HLA type on TCRB rearrangement was left unresolved. A moderate but significant shortening of TCRB CDR3 length was observed in type 1 diabetes patients in all four CD4+ subsets.

This clone showed up just a few times. It lacks a known antigen. Qualities for individual bases were not recorded, and no much larger clone is one base off. The High Capacity cDNA Reverse Transcription Kit was used to reverse transcribe all of the isolated RNA, meaning that expressed TCRB transcripts were what got sequenced. Naive, central memory and regulatory T cell samples underwent deep immunoSEQ sequencing, averaging around 4 million total reads per sample. After sorted cells were lysed in RLT buffer, RNA was extracted with DNase-treated RNeasy Micro or Mini kits, with the choice depending on cell number. Each cell subset was processed on its own to prevent cross-contamination, while patient and healthy donor samples were processed together. TCRB sequences were amplified from cDNA with the immunoSEQ multiplex PCR, producing 87-bp fragments spanning the CDR3 region. Sequencing of the amplicons was performed on the Illumina HiSeq platform. On the authors' methods: Synthetic template baselines were used to correct PCR bias computationally, reads within Hamming distance 2 were collapsed, and singletons that could not be merged were discarded. By aligning reads against IMGT, V, D and J genes, CDR3 length, and insertions or deletions at six rearrangement sites were assigned. Within each subset, clonotype counts were normalized to sorted cell number, and only after that were true diversity and Gini coefficients computed with the tcR R package. The overlap coefficient, calculated on TCRB nucleotide sequences, was used to measure repertoire sharing. As a proxy for the pre-selection repertoire, out-of-frame TCRB sequences from naive cells were analyzed. TCRdb provides this immuneACCESS table in a form limited to in-frame rearrangements. Some clones are lacking; in checked studies, under half of them reflect an unresolved V gene, and why the rest are absent is not known. V and J calls and clone size follow that table, whereas D and trimming were derived from the DNA. The sample data list about 900,000 clones, and about a sixth of these were observed just once. Around 0.02% of the sample belongs to the ten largest clones.

A single peripheral blood draw of around 120 mL on average was collected from each donor into heparinised tubes. A BD FACSAria II and a panel including CD45RO, CCR7, CD25, CD127, CD95 and CD27 were used to sort naive, central memory, regulatory and stem cell-like memory CD4+ T cells. Purity was above 95% for every sorted population. Right away, PBMCs were isolated by Lymphoprep density gradient centrifugation and were stained directly, with no culture step. So that batch effects would be minimized, each experiment stained and sorted samples in pairs, pairing one healthy donor with one patient. This receptor was identified in a young woman in good health. The sequencing sample was made of naive CD4+ T cells from blood. Read against the paper, the sample's cell subset or site label means: true naive CD4+ T cells.

CDR3 reads: CASTMGGWSNQPQHF. The DNA sequence is given as TGTGCCAGCACAATGGGGGGGTGGAGCAATCAGCCCCAGCATTTT. The chain is made from TRBV28 and TRBJ1-5; 5 matching bases give a weak D call of TRBD1. The CDR3 holds 15 amino acids from the cysteine to the phenylalanine. The entry retains the CDR3 DNA only, 45 bases that are in frame from base 1. CDR1 and CDR2 (MDHEN, SYDVKM) derive from the germline V gene. Cut back by 7 bases and 1 base, the V and J ends lie 14 bases apart. Beyond the CDR3, the reference TRBV28 and TRBJ1-5 genes provide the residues; the full variable domain reads: DVKVTQSSRYLVKRTGEKVFLECVQDMDHENMFWYRQDPGLGLRLIYFSYDVKMKEKGDIPEGYSVSREKKERFSLILESASTNQTSMYLCASTMGGWSNQPQHFGDGTRLSIL.